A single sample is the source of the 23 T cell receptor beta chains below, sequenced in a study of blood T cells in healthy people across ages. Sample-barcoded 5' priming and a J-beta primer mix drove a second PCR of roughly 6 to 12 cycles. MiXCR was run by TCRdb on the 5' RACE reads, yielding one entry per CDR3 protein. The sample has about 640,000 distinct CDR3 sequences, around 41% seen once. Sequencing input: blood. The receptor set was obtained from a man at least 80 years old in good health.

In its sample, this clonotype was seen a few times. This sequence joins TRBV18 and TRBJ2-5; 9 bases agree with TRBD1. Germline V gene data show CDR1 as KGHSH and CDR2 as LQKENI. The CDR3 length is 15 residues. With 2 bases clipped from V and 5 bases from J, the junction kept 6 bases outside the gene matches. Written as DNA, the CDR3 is TGTGCCAGCTCACCAACACAGGGGGCCGGTGAGACCCAGTACTTC. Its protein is CASSPTQGAGETQYF.

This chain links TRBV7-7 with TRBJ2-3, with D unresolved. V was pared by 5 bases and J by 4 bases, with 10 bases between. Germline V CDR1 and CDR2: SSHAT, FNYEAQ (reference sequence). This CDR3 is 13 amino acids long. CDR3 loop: CASSPQSADTQYF. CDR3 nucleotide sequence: TGTGCCAGCAGCCCCCAGTCCGCAGATACGCAGTATTTT.

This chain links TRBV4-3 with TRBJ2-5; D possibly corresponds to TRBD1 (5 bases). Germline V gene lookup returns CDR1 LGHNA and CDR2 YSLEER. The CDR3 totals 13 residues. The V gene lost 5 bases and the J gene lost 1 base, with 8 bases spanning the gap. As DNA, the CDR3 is TGCGCCAGCAGCGCGGACACCCAAGAGACCCAGTACTTC. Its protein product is CASSADTQETQYF.

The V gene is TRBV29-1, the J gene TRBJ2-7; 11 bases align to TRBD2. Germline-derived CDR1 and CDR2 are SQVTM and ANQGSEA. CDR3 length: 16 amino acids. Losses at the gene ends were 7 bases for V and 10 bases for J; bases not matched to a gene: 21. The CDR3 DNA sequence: TGCAGCGGTTCGGGGGTAGCGGGAGGGCCGGGAGAGGCCCAGTACTTC. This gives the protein CSGSGVAGGPGEAQYF.

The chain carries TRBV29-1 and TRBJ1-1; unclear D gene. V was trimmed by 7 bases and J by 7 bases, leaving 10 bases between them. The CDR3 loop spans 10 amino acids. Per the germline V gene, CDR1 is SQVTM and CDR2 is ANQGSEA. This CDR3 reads CSAAGSEAFF. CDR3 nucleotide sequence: TGCAGCGCCGCCGGGAGTGAAGCTTTCTTT. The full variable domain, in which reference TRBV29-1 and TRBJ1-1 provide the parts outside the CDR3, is SAVISQKPSRDICQRGTSLTIQCQVDSQVTMMFWYRQQPGQSLTLIATANQGSEATYESGFVIDKFPISRPNLTFSTLTVSNMSPEDSSIYLCSAAGSEAFFGQGTRLTVV.

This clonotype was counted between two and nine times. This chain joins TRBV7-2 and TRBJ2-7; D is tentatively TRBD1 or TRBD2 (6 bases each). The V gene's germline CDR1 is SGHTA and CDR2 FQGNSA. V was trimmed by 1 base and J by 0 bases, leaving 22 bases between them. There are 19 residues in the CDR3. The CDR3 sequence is CASSLGGGRLEDSSYEQYF. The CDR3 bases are TGTGCCAGCAGCTTAGGTGGGGGGCGTCTGGAGGATTCCTCCTACGAGCAGTACTTC.

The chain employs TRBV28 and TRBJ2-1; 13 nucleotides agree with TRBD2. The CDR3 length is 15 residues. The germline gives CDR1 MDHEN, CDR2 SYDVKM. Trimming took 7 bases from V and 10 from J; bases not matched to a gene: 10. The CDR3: CASNPGLAGVLEQFF. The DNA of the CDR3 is TGTGCCAGCAACCCCGGACTAGCGGGAGTACTGGAGCAGTTCTTC. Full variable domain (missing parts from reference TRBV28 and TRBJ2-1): DVKVTQSSRYLVKRTGEKVFLECVQDMDHENMFWYRQDPGLGLRLIYFSYDVKMKEKGDIPEGYSVSREKKERFSLILESASTNQTSMYLCASNPGLAGVLEQFFGPGTRLTVL.

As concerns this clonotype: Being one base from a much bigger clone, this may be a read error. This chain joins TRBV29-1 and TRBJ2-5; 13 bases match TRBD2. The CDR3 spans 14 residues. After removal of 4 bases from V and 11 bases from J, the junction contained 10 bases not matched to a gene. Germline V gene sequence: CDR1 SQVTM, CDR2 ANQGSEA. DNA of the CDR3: TGCAGCGTTGTCGGGACTAGCGGGACTAATGAGCAGTACTTC. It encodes CSVVGTSGTNEQYF.

In DNA, the CDR3 is TGTGCCAGCAGTTACGAAAGAGGGTTAAATCAGCCCCAGCATTTT. It codes for CASSYERGLNQPQHF. The chain is built from TRBV6-2 or TRBV6-3 and TRBJ1-5; D gene unclear. The ends were cut back, 2 bases at V and 4 bases at J, with 12 bases in the middle. The CDR3 is 15 amino acids. Germline V gene data show CDR1 as MNHEY and CDR2 as SVGEGT.

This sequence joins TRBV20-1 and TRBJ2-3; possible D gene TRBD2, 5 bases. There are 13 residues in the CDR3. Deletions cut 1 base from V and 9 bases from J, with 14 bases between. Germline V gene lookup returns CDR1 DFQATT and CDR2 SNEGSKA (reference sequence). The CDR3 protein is CSARASPSGTQYF. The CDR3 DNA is TGCAGTGCTAGAGCATCGCCTTCGGGGACGCAGTATTTT.

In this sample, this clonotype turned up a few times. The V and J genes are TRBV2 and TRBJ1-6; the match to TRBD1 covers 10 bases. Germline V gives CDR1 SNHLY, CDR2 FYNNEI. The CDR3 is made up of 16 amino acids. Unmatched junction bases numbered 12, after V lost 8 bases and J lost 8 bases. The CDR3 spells CASAAPGQGRDSPLHF. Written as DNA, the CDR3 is TGTGCCAGCGCTGCCCCGGGACAGGGGAGGGATTCACCCCTCCACTTT.

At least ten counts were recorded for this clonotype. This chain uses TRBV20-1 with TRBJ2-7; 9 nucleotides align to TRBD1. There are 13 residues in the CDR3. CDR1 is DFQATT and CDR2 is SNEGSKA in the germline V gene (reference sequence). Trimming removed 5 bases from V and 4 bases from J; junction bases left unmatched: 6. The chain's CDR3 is CSAGDRALYEQYF. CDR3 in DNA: TGCAGTGCTGGGGACAGGGCCCTTTACGAGCAGTACTTC.

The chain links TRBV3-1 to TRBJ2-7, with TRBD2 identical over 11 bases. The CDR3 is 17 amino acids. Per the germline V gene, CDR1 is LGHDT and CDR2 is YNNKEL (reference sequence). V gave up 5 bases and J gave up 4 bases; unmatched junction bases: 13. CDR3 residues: CASSSSGTSGLPYEQYF. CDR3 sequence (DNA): TGTGCCAGCAGCTCGTCCGGGACTAGCGGCCTCCCTTACGAGCAGTACTTC.

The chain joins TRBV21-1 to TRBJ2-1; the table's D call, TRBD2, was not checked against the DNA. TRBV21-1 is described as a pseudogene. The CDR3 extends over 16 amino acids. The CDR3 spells CASSKNRERDYNEQFF. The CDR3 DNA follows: TGTGCCAGCAGCAAAAATCGCGAGCGGGACTACAATGAGCAGTTCTTC.

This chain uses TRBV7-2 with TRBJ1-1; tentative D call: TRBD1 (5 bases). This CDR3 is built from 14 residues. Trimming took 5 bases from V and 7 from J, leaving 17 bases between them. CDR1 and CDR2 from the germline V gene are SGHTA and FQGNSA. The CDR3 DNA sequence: TGTGCCAGCAGCCCAGGGAATACTGGCAATGAAGCTTTCTTT. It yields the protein CASSPGNTGNEAFF.

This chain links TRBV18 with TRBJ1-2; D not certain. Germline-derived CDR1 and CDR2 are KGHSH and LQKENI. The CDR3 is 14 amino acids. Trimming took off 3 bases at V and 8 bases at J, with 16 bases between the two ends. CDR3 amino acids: CASSPDRMPYGYTF. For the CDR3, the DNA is TGTGCCAGCTCACCCGATCGGATGCCCTACGGCTACACCTTC.

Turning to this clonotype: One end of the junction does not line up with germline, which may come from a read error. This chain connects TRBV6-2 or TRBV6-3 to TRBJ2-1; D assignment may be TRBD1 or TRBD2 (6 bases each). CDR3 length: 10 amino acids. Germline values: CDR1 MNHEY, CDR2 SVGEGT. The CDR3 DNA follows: TGCGGGGGCGTAAGGAATGAGCAGTTCTTC. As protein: CGGVRNEQFF.

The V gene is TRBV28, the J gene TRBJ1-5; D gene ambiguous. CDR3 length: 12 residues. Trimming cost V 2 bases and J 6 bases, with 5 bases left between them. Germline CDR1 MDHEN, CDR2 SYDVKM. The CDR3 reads CASSLAIQPQHF. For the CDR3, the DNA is TGTGCCAGCAGTTTAGCTATTCAGCCCCAGCATTTT.

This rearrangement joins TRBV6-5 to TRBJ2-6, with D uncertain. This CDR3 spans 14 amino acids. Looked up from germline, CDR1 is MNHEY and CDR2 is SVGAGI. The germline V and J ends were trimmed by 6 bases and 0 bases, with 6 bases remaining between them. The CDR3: CASRSYSGANVLTF. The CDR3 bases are TGTGCCAGCAGGTCGTACTCTGGGGCCAACGTCCTGACTTTC.

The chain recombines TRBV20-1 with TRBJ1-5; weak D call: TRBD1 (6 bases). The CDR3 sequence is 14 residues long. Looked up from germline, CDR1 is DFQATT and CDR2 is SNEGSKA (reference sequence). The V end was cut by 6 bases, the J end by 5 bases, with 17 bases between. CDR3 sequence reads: CSAGGTLEDQPQHF. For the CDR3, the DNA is TGCAGTGCCGGAGGGACATTGGAAGATCAGCCCCAGCATTTT.

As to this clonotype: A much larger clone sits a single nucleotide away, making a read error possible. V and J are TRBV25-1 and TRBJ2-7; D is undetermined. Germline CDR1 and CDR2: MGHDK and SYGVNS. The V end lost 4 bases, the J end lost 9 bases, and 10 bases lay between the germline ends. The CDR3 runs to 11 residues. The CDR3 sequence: CASSGLDVQYF. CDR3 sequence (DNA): TGTGCCAGCAGTGGCCTGGACGTGCAGTACTTC.

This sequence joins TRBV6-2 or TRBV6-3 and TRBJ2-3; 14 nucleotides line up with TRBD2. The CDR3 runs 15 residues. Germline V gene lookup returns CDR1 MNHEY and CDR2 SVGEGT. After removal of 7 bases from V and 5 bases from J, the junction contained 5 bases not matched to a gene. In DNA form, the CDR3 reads TGTGCCAGCACCGAGGGGACTAGCGGGAGAGATACGCAGTATTTT. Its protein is CASTEGTSGRDTQYF.

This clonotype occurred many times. DNA of the CDR3: TGCAGTGCTGGAGGCGTCAACAAGAACACTGAAGCTTTCTTT. Residues: CSAGGVNKNTEAFF. The genes are TRBV20-1 and TRBJ1-1, with D unclear. Germline CDR1 reads DFQATT; CDR2 reads SNEGSKA (reference sequence). The CDR3 sequence is 14 residues long. V shed 5 bases and J shed 1 base, with 14 bases lying between them.